This TCR beta chain was observed in a study of breast tumors, draining lymph nodes, adjacent tissues. Notes on the study in general: Tumor repertoires ranked between lymph nodes and nontumor tissue in diversity, with V and J gene preferences.

Each CDR3 protein is one row after TCRdb ran MiXCR on the multiplex PCR reads. Here the sample spans about 110,000 distinct CDR3 sequences, more than 25% being singletons. The lymph nodes were axillary draining lymph nodes from breast cancer patients. In this sample, this clonotype is medium-sized (0.01 to 0.1%). What it recognizes is unknown. Sequences were obtained from axillary lymph node tissue. This TCR came from a female donor with breast cancer. Some clones in this sample may be carry-over from other donors' samples.

CDR3 sequence: CSAAVGGGYTF. CDR3 nucleotides: TGCAGCGCTGCGGTGGGTGGTGGCTACACCTTC. V usage is TRBV29-1 and J usage is TRBJ1-2; D uncertain. V lost 7 bases and J lost 7, with 13 bases in between. CDR3 size: 11 residues. Germline V gives CDR1 SQVTM, CDR2 ANQGSEA.